The rows below give T cell receptor beta chains drawn from one sample of a study of T cell repertoires in cytomegalovirus infection. TCRdb reprocessed the reads via MiXCR and lists one record per CDR3 protein. The sample carries some 940,000 distinct CDR3 sequences, 25% to 40% recorded once. Their target antigens are unknown. Sequenced material: cultured CD8+ T cells from PBMCs, taken from culture after CMV antigen stimulation. These receptors originate from a human donor in good health (CMV status not recorded). Some clones in this sample may be carry-over from other donors' samples. The CDR3 runs from the conserved cysteine through the conserved F or W. D genes are given only for firm matches. For some rows the clone size is stated as once, few or many, or as a class when expanded; others skip it.

j_call d_call v_call clone_size cdr3_aa cdr3_nt
TRBJ1-6 . TRBV7-9 . CASSLEPAGDSPLHF TGTGCCAGCAGCTTAGAACCCGCTGGAGATTCACCCCTCCACTTT
TRBJ2-5 . TRBV24-1 few CATFEQEETQYF TGTGCCACCTTCGAGCAAGAAGAGACCCAGTACTTC
TRBJ2-1 . TRBV4-1 . CASSLTGTPQFF TGCGCCAGCAGCCTTACCGGGACACCCCAGTTCTTC
TRBJ1-1 . TRBV6-1 few CASSESLVLMNTEAFF TGTGCCAGCAGTGAAAGCTTAGTTCTAATGAACACTGAAGCTTTCTTT
TRBJ2-6 . TRBV27 . CASRLSGTGANVLTF TGTGCCAGCAGACTCTCCGGGACAGGGGCCAACGTCCTGACTTTC
TRBJ2-5 . TRBV6-2/TRBV6-3 few CASSPFMIGATETQYF TGTGCCAGCAGCCCCTTCATGATAGGGGCCACAGAGACCCAGTACTTC
TRBJ1-1 . TRBV5-1 few CASSLSGTAEAFF TGCGCCAGCAGCTTGTCGGGCACGGCCGAAGCTTTCTTT
TRBJ2-1 . TRBV5-6 . CASSFVVTNSYNEQFF TGTGCCAGCAGCTTTGTTGTCACAAACTCCTACAATGAGCAGTTCTTC
TRBJ2-7 . TRBV27 few CASSLETGLHYEQYF TGTGCCAGCAGTTTAGAGACAGGTCTTCACTACGAGCAGTACTTC
TRBJ1-5 . TRBV16 . CASSHSPGDYSNQPQHF TGTGCCAGCAGCCACTCCCCGGGGGATTATAGCAATCAGCCCCAGCATTTT
TRBJ1-1 TRBD1 TRBV11-2 . CASSLGRDRGWEAMNTEAFF TGTGCCAGCAGCTTAGGCCGGGACAGGGGGTGGGAGGCGATGAACACTGAAGCTTTCTTT
TRBJ1-2 . TRBV25-1 many CASSEWAANYGYTF TGTGCCAGCAGTGAATGGGCAGCTAACTATGGCTACACCTTC
TRBJ2-3 . TRBV6-6 few CASSYVPTDTQYF TGTGCCAGCAGTTATGTACCCACAGATACGCAGTATTTT
TRBJ2-7 TRBD1 TRBV27 . CASSWGQPSEQYF TGTGCCAGCAGTTGGGGACAGCCCTCCGAGCAGTACTTC
TRBJ1-5 . TRBV27 once CASSLSQTGIGNQPQHF TGTGCCAGCAGTTTATCACAAACAGGGATAGGCAATCAGCCCCAGCATTTT
TRBJ1-1 . TRBV7-9 . CASSLVRTAEAFF TGTGCCAGCAGCTTAGTACGAACAGCCGAAGCTTTCTTT
TRBJ1-1 . TRBV6-1 many CASRETDFEQTEAFF TGTGCCAGCAGGGAAACCGACTTTGAACAGACTGAAGCTTTCTTT
TRBJ1-1 . TRBV27 . CASSPITGGSYTEAFF TGTGCCAGCAGTCCCATTACGGGAGGTTCATACACTGAAGCTTTCTTT
TRBJ2-1 TRBD1 TRBV10-3 few CAITGTGRYNEQFF TGTGCCATCACCGGGACAGGACGTTACAATGAGCAGTTCTTC
TRBJ2-2 . TRBV25-1 few CASSISVAIRSTGELFF TGTGCCAGCAGTATAAGTGTGGCAATTCGGTCCACCGGGGAGCTGTTTTTT